This T cell receptor (beta chain) was retrieved from a study of blood T cell repertoires in COVID-19. For the study at large: T cells, B-cell-depleted T cells, or PBMCs provided the cDNA or gDNA that served as material.

Participants spanned ages about 18 to 90 years and resided in over 20 US areas. What the recovered Cohort 3 donors had was two negative PCRs, clearance, or symptom resolution. CDR1 and CDR2 (germline): KGHDR, SFDVKD. The CDR3 length is 11 residues. V lost 9 bases and J lost 4, with 7 bases in between. How the authors handled the data: Using reference gene primer amplification, nucleated cell counts were estimated. Produced via immunoSEQ multiplex PCR; TCRdb's table is partial and in-frame only. That table gives V, J and clone size, and the DNA gave D and trimming. The data hold around 430,000 clones, with approximately 90% observed a single time.

Sequences were obtained from PBMCs or T cells enriched from blood (not recorded which). The sequence derives from a woman aged 45-65 years who had recovered from COVID-19. The chain recombines TRBV24-1 with TRBJ2-3; D is uncertain. The CDR3 nucleotides read TGTGCCACCGCCGCGTCAGATACGCAGTATTTT. The encoded protein is CATAASDTQYF.